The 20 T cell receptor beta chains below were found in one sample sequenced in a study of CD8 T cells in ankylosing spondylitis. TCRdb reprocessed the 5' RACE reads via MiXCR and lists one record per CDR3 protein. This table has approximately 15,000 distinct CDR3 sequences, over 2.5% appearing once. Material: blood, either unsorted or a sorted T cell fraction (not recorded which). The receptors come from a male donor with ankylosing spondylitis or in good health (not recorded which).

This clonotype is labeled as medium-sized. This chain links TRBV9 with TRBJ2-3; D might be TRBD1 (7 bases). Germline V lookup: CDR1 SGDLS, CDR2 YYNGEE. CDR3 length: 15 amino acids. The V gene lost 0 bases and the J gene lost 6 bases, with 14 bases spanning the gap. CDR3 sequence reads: CASSVGGGGLDTQYF. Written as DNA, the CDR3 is TGTGCCAGCAGCGTAGGAGGAGGGGGCCTTGATACGCAGTATTTT.

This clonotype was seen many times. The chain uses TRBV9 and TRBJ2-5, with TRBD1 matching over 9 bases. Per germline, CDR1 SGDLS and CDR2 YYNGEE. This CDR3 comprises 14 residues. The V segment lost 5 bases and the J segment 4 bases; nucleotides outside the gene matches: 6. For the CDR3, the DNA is TGTGCCAGCAGTTCGGGACAGGGATTAGAGACCCAGTACTTC. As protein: CASSSGQGLETQYF.

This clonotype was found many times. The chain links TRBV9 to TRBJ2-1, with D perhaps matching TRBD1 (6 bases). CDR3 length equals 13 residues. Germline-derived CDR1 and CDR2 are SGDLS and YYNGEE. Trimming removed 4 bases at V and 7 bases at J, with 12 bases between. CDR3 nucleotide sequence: TGTGCCAGCAGCCCCGTGGGACAAAATGAGCAGTTCTTC. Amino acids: CASSPVGQNEQFF. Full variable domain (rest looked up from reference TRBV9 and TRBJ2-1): DSGVTQTPKHLITATGQRVTLRCSPRSGDLSVYWYQQSLDQGLQFLIQYYNGEERAKGNILERFSAQQFPDLHSELNLSSLELGDSALYFCASSPVGQNEQFFGPGTRLTVL.

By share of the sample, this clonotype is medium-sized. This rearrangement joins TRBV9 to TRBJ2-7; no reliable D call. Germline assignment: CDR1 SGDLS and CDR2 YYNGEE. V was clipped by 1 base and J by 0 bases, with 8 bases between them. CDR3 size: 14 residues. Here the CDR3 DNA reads TGTGCCAGCAGCGTAACCCTCTACTCCTACGAGCAGTACTTC. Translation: CASSVTLYSYEQYF.

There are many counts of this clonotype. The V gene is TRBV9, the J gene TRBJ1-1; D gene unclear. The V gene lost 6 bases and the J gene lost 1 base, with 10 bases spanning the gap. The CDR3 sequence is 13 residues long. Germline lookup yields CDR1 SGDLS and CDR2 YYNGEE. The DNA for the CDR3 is TGTGCCAGCACCTTAGCGGCGAACACTGAAGCTTTCTTT. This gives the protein CASTLAANTEAFF.

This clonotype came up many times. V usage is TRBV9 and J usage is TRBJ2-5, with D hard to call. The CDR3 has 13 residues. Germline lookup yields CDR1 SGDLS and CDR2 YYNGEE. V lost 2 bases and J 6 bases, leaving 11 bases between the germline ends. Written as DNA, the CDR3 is TGTGCCAGCAGCGTCACCACCGGGCAGACCCAGTACTTC. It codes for CASSVTTGQTQYF.

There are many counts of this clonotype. Here the CDR3 DNA reads TGTGCCAGCAGCGTGGGTCCGGGACAGTACAATGAGCAGTTCTTC. Protein sequence: CASSVGPGQYNEQFF. The chain joins TRBV9 to TRBJ2-1; 7 bases are shared with TRBD1. The V gene's germline CDR1 is SGDLS and CDR2 YYNGEE. J lost 4 bases, V lost 2 bases, and 6 bases had no gene match. The CDR3 covers 15 residues.

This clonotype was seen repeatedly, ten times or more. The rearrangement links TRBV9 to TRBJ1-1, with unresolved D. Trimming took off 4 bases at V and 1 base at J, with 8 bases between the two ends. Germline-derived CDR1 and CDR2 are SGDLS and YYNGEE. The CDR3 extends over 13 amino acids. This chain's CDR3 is CASSYDGNTEAFF. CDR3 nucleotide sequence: TGTGCCAGCAGCTACGACGGGAACACTGAAGCTTTCTTT. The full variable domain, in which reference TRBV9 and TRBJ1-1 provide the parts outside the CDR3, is DSGVTQTPKHLITATGQRVTLRCSPRSGDLSVYWYQQSLDQGLQFLIQYYNGEERAKGNILERFSAQQFPDLHSELNLSSLELGDSALYFCASSYDGNTEAFFGQGTRLTVV.

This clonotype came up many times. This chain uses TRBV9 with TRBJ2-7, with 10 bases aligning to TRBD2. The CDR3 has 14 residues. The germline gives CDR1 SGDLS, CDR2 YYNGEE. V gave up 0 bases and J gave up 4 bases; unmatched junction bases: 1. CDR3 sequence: CASSVELAGYEQYF. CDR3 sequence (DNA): TGTGCCAGCAGCGTAGAACTAGCGGGGTACGAGCAGTACTTC.

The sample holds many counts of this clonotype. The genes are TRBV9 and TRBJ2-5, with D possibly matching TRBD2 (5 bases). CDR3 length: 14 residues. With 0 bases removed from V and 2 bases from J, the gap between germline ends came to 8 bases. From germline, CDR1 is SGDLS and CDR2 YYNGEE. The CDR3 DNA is TGTGCCAGCAGCGTAGTCCCGGGGCAAGAGACCCAGTACTTC. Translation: CASSVVPGQETQYF.

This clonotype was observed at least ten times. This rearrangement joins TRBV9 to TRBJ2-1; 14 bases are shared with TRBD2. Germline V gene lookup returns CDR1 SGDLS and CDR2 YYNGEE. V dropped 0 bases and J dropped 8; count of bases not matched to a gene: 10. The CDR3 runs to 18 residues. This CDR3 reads CASSVAWVTSGRAHEQFF. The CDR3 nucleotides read TGTGCCAGCAGCGTAGCGTGGGTGACTAGCGGGAGGGCGCATGAGCAGTTCTTC.

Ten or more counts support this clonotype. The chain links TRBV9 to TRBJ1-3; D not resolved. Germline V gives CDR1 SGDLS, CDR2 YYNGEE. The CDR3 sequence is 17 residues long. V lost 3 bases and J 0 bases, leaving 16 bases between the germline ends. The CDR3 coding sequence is TGTGCCAGCAGCGCCTCCCCAGTGCAGGACTCTGGAAACACCATATATTTT. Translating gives CASSASPVQDSGNTIYF.

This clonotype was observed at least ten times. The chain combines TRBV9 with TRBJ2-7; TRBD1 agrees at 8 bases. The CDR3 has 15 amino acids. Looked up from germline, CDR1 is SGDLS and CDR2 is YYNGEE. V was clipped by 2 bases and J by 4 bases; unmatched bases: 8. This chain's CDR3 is CASSVSTGDQYEQYF. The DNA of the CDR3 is TGTGCCAGCAGCGTCTCGACAGGGGATCAGTACGAGCAGTACTTC. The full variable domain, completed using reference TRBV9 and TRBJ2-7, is DSGVTQTPKHLITATGQRVTLRCSPRSGDLSVYWYQQSLDQGLQFLIQYYNGEERAKGNILERFSAQQFPDLHSELNLSSLELGDSALYFCASSVSTGDQYEQYFGPGTRLTVT.

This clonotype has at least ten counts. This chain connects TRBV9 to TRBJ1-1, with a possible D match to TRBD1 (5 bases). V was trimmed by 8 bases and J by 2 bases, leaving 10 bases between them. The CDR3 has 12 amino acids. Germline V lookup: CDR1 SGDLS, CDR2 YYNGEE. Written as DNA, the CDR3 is TGTGCCAGTGGGACGGCAAACACTGAAGCTTTCTTT. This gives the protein CASGTANTEAFF. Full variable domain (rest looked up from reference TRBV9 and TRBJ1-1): DSGVTQTPKHLITATGQRVTLRCSPRSGDLSVYWYQQSLDQGLQFLIQYYNGEERAKGNILERFSAQQFPDLHSELNLSSLELGDSALYFCASGTANTEAFFGQGTRLTVV.

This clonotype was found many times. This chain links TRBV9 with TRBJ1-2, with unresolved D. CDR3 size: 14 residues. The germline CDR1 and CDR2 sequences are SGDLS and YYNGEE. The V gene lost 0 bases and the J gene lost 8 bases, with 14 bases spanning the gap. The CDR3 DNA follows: TGTGCCAGCAGCGTAGACGGTCCCAAAGAAGGCTACACCTTC. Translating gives CASSVDGPKEGYTF.

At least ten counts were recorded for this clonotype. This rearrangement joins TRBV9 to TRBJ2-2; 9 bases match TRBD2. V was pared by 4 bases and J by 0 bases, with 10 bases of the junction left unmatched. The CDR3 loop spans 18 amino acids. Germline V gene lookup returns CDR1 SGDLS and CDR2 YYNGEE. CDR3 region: CASSLTISGGTNTGELFF. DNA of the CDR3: TGTGCCAGCAGCCTTACTATTAGCGGGGGAACGAACACCGGGGAGCTGTTTTTT.

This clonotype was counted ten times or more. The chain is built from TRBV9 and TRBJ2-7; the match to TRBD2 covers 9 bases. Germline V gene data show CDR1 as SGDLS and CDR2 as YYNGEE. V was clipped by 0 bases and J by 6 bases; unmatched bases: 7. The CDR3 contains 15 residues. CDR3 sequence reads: CASSVGPGLAGEQYF. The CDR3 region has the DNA TGTGCCAGCAGCGTAGGGCCGGGACTAGCAGGCGAGCAGTACTTC. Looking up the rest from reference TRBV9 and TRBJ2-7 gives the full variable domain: DSGVTQTPKHLITATGQRVTLRCSPRSGDLSVYWYQQSLDQGLQFLIQYYNGEERAKGNILERFSAQQFPDLHSELNLSSLELGDSALYFCASSVGPGLAGEQYFGPGTRLTVT.

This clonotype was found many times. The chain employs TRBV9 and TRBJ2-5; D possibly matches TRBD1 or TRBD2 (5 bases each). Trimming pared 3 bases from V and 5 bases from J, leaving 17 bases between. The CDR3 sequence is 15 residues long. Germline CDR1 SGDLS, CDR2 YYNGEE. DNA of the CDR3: TGTGCCAGCAGCGCCCACAGGTTAGGCGGGGAGACCCAGTACTTC. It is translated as CASSAHRLGGETQYF.

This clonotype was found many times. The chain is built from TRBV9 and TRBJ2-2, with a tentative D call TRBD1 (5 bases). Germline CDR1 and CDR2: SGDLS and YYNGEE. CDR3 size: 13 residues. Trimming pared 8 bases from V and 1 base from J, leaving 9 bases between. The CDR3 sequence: CASGAGNTGELFF. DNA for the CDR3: TGTGCCAGTGGGGCCGGGAACACCGGGGAGCTGTTTTTT.

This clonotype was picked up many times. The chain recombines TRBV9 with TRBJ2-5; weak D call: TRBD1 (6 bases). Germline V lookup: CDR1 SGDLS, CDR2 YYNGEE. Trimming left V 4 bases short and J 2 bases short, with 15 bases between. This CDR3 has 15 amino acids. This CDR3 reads CASSRLDRLQETQYF. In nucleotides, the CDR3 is TGTGCCAGCAGCCGCCTTGACAGGCTACAAGAGACCCAGTACTTC.